This passage covers 6 T cell receptor beta chains from one sample sequenced in a study of OX40 agonist ivuxolimab in advanced cancers. Assay used: immunoSEQ multiplex PCR; TCRdb lists only in-frame clones, some missing. This sample has about 120,000 clones, with 75% to 90% found just once. The sequencing here drew on CD4+ or CD8+ T cells sorted from blood, taken in a trial of the OX40 agonist ivuxolimab. The receptor source for this set is an adult with an advanced solid tumor such as melanoma, head and neck, liver or kidney cancer.

V is TRBV7-9 and J is TRBJ1-2, with 9 bases fitting TRBD1. The V and J ends lost 3 bases and 8 bases, in that order; junction bases with no gene match: 7. This CDR3 spans 14 amino acids. Germline V CDR1 and CDR2: SEHNR, FQNEAQ (reference sequence). CDR3 in amino acids: CASSFRGQGEGYTF. The CDR3 DNA reads TGTGCCAGCAGCTTCCGGGGACAGGGAGAAGGCTACACCTTC.

The rearrangement uses TRBV10-3 and TRBJ2-7, with 8 bases matching TRBD2. The CDR3 spans 12 residues. Per germline, CDR1 ENHRY and CDR2 SYGVKD. Losses at the gene ends were 8 bases for V and 5 bases for J; bases not matched to a gene: 5. The CDR3 nucleotides read TGTGCCATCGGGACTAGTTCCCACGAGCAGTACTTC. Translation: CAIGTSSHEQYF.

V usage is TRBV9 and J usage is TRBJ2-3; 15 positions agree with TRBD2. Germline values: CDR1 SGDLS, CDR2 YYNGEE. The CDR3 consists of 16 residues. The V gene end was trimmed by 3 bases and the J gene end by 8 bases; junction bases not matched to a gene: 7. CDR3 amino acids: CASSGRTSGGAGTQYF. The CDR3 coding sequence is TGTGCCAGCAGCGGACGGACTAGCGGGGGGGCCGGTACGCAGTATTTT.

In regard to this clone: The same CDR3 can be traced to other DNA sequences in this sample. The chain uses TRBV30 and TRBJ2-6; no reliable D call. The CDR3 covers 12 residues. V lost 5 bases and J 0 bases, leaving 2 bases between the germline ends. The germline CDR1 and CDR2 sequences are GTSNPN and SVGIG (reference sequence). CDR3 in DNA: TGTGCCTGGTCCTCTGGGGCCAACGTCCTGACTTTC. Translated, it gives CAWSSGANVLTF.

J is TRBJ1-3 and V is TRBV2; perhaps TRBD1 as D (5 bases). This CDR3 is 13 amino acids long. Trimming took 6 bases from V and 6 from J, leaving 12 bases between them. Germline-derived CDR1 and CDR2 are SNHLY and FYNNEI. The CDR3 here is CASSQGKENTIYF. DNA for the CDR3: TGTGCCAGCAGCCAGGGAAAAGAAAACACCATATATTTT.

The V gene is TRBV5-1, the J gene TRBJ1-1; the D gene is possibly TRBD1 (6 bases). V shed 0 bases and J shed 7 bases, with 16 bases lying between them. The CDR3 length is 15 residues. Germline lookup yields CDR1 SGHRS and CDR2 YFSETQ. CDR3 protein: CASSLARGSQGEAFF. CDR3 bases: TGCGCCAGCAGCTTGGCGAGGGGGTCACAAGGTGAAGCTTTCTTT.